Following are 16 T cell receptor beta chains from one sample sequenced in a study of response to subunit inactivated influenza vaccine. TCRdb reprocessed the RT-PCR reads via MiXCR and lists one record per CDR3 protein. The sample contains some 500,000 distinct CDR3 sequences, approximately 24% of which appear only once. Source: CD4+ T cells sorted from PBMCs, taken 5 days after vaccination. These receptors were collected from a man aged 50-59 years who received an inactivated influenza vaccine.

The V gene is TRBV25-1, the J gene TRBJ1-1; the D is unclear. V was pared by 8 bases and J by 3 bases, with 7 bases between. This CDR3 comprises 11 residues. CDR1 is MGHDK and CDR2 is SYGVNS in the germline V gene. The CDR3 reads CASGGDTEAFF. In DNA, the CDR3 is TGTGCCAGCGGTGGGGACACTGAAGCTTTCTTT.

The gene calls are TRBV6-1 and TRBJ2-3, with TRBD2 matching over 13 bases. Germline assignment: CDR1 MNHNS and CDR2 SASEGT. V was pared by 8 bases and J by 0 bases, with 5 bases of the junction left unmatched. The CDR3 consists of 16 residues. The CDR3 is CASGRTSGGSTDTQYF. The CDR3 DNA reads TGTGCCAGCGGGCGGACTAGCGGGGGCAGCACAGATACGCAGTATTTT.

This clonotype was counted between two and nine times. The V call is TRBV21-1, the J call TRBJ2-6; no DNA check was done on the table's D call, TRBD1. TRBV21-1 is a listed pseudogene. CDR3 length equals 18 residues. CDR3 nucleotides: TGTGCCAGCAGCAATCACACGACAGGCTCCCTTGGGGCCAACGTCCTGACTTTC. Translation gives CASSNHTTGSLGANVLTF.

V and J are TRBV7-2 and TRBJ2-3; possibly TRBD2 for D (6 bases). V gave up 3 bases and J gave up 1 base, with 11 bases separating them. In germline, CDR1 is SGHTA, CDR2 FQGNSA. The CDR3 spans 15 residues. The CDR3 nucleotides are TGTGCCAGCAGCTTTCTAGCGCTTGGCACAGATACGCAGTATTTT. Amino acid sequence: CASSFLALGTDTQYF.

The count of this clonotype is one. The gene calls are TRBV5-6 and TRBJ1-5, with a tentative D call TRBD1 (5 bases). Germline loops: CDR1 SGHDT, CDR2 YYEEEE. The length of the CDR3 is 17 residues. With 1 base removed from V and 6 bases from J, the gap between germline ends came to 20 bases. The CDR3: CASSLLAGTTGGQPQHF. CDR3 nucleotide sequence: TGTGCCAGCAGCTTGCTGGCCGGGACCACAGGCGGTCAGCCCCAGCATTTT.

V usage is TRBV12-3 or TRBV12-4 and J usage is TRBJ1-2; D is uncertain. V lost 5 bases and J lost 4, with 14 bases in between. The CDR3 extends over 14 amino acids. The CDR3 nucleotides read TGTGCCAGCAGTATACACGGACGGGGCTATGGCTACACCTTC. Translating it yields CASSIHGRGYGYTF.

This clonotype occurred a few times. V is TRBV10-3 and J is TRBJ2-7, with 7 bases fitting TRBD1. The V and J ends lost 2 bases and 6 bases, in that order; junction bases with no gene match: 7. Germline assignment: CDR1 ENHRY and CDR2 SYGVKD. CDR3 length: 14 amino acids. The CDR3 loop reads CAISERQGGGEQYF. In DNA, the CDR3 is TGTGCCATCAGTGAGAGACAGGGCGGTGGCGAGCAGTACTTC.

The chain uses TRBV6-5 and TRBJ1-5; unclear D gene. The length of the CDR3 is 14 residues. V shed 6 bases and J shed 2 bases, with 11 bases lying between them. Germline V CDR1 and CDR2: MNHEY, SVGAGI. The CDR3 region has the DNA TGTGCCAGCAGCTTACAGTGGGGCAATCAGCCCCAGCATTTT. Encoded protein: CASSLQWGNQPQHF.

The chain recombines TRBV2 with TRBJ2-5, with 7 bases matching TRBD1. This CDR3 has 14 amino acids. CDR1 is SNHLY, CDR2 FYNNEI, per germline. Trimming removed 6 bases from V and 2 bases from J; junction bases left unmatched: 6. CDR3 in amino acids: CASRAGTAQETQYF. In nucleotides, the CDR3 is TGTGCCAGCAGGGCCGGGACAGCGCAAGAGACCCAGTACTTC.

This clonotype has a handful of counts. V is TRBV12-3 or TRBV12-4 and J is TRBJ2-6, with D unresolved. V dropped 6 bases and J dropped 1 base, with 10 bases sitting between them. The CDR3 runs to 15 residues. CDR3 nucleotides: TGTGCCAGCAGCCCCACAGCTTCTGGGGCCAACGTCCTGACTTTC. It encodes CASSPTASGANVLTF.

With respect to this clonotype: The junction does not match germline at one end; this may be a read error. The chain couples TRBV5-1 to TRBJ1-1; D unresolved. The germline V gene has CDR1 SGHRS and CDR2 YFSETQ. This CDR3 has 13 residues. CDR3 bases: TGCGCCAGCGGCTTCCGACGGGACACTGAAGCTTTCTTT. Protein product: CASGFRRDTEAFF.

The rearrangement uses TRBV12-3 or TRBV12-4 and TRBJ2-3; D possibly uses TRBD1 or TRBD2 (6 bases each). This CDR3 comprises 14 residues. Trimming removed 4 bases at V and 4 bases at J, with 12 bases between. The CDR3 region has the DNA TGTGCCAGCAGTTGGGGGGCCGGACCAGATACGCAGTATTTT. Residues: CASSWGAGPDTQYF.

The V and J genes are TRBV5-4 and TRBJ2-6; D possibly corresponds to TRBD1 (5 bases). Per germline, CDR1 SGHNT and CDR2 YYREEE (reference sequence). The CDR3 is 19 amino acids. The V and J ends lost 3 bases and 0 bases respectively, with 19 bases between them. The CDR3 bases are TGTGCCAGCAGCTCCGCCCCCCAGGGCAGAAACTCTGGGGCCAACGTCCTGACTTTC. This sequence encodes CASSSAPQGRNSGANVLTF.

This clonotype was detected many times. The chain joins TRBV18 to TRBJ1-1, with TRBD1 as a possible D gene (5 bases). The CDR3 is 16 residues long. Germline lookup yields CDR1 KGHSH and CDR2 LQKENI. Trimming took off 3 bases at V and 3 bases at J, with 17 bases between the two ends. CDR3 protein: CASSPGGGGVHTEAFF. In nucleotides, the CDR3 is TGTGCCAGCTCACCCGGGGGAGGAGGGGTGCACACTGAAGCTTTCTTT.

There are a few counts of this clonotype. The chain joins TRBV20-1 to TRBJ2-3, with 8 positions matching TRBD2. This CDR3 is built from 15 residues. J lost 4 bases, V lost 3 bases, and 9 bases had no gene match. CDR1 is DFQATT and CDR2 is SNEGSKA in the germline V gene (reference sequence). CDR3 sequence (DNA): TGCAGTGCTAGTAAAGCCGCGGGAGGATCAGATACGCAGTATTTT. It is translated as CSASKAAGGSDTQYF.

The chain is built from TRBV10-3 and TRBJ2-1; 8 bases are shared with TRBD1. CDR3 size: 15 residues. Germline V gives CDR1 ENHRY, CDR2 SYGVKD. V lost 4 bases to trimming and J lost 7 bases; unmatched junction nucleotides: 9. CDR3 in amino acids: CAISVGDRGKNEQFF. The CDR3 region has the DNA TGTGCCATCAGTGTGGGAGACAGGGGAAAGAATGAGCAGTTCTTC.